The 15 T cell receptor beta chains below all came from one sample that was sequenced in a study of technical replicates of blood from a handful of donors. The assay was immunoSEQ multiplex PCR, and TCRdb's table has in-frame clones only and misses some. The sample lists about 93,000 clones, roughly 96% occurring once. Sequencing was performed on T cells isolated from PBMCs. These receptors were taken from a human donor in good health.

In its sample, this clone was seen once. This chain uses TRBV7-8 with TRBJ1-2; D is undetermined. Germline assignment: CDR1 SGHVS and CDR2 FQNEAQ. The V end was cut by 2 bases, the J end by 4 bases, with 17 bases between. The CDR3 is 16 amino acids. The CDR3 DNA reads as TGTGCCAGCAGCTTATATCGGTCGGAGACTACCTATGGCTACACCTTC. This gives the protein CASSLYRSETTYGYTF.

The CDR3 region has the DNA TGTGCCAGCAGTTACGGGACTAGCACCTACAATGAGCAGTTCTTC. Translated, it gives CASSYGTSTYNEQFF. This chain uses TRBV6-5 with TRBJ2-1; 9 nucleotides align to TRBD2. CDR3 length equals 15 residues. CDR1 and CDR2 from the germline V gene are MNHEY and SVGAGI. V trimming: 2 bases; J trimming: 2 bases; junction bases outside the gene matches: 1.

The chain carries TRBV2 and TRBJ2-1; 10 bases line up with TRBD2. Germline CDR1 and CDR2: SNHLY and FYNNEI. J lost 3 bases, V lost 4 bases, and 3 bases had no gene match. The CDR3 runs to 15 residues. CDR3 sequence reads: CASSAGLAVYNEQFF. In DNA form, the CDR3 reads TGTGCCAGCAGTGCCGGACTAGCGGTCTACAATGAGCAGTTCTTC. Together with reference TRBV2 and TRBJ2-1, the CDR3 gives the full variable domain: EPEVTQTPSHQVTQMGQEVILRCVPISNHLYFYWYRQILGQKVEFLVSFYNNEISEKSEIFDDQFSVERPDGSNFTLKIRSTKLEDSAMYFCASSAGLAVYNEQFFGPGTRLTVL.

The chain combines TRBV27 with TRBJ1-3; the D is unclear. V was trimmed by 5 bases and J by 2 bases, leaving 7 bases between them. Germline V lookup: CDR1 MNHEY, CDR2 SMNVEV (reference sequence). CDR3 length: 13 amino acids. The CDR3 loop is CASSTGTGNTIYF. The CDR3 region has the DNA TGTGCCAGCAGTACCGGTACTGGAAACACCATATATTTT.

The V gene is TRBV7-8, the J gene TRBJ1-5; D perhaps matches TRBD1 (5 bases). CDR3 length: 15 amino acids. The germline V gene has CDR1 SGHVS and CDR2 FQNEAQ. V was pared by 1 base and J by 5 bases, with 12 bases between. The CDR3 here is CASSLGGWRDQPQHF. The DNA of the CDR3 is TGTGCCAGCAGCTTAGGGGGGTGGAGGGATCAGCCCCAGCATTTT.

The J gene is TRBJ2-2, the V gene TRBV5-4; the D is unclear. V was cut by 4 bases and J by 0 bases, with 13 bases left in between. Germline V gene data show CDR1 as SGHNT and CDR2 as YYREEE (reference sequence). The CDR3 has 16 residues. The CDR3 spells CASSPQVGANTGELFF. CDR3 nucleotides: TGTGCCAGCAGCCCCCAGGTGGGTGCGAACACCGGGGAGCTGTTTTTT.

The V and J genes are TRBV21-1 and TRBJ1-5; the table assigns TRBD1, which was not confirmed against the DNA. TRBV21-1 constitutes a pseudogene. This CDR3 has 18 amino acids. The CDR3 nucleotides read TGTGCCAGCAGCAAAGAAAATGTGGGACAGGGGAAGGATCAGCCCCAGCATTTT. As protein: CASSKENVGQGKDQPQHF.

The J gene is TRBJ1-5, the V gene TRBV7-9; 8 nucleotides agree with TRBD1. The CDR3 is 17 amino acids. Trimming cost V 5 bases and J 6 bases; bases outside gene matches: 15. Germline CDR1 SEHNR, CDR2 FQNEAQ (reference sequence). The CDR3 loop is CASSRPYGQGLFQPQHF. CDR3 DNA: TGTGCCAGCAGCCGGCCCTACGGACAGGGACTGTTTCAGCCCCAGCATTTT.

The chain is built from TRBV27 and TRBJ1-2; 8 bases agree with TRBD1. This CDR3 is 16 amino acids long. V was clipped by 3 bases and J by 4 bases; unmatched bases: 10. Germline assignment: CDR1 MNHEY and CDR2 SMNVEV (reference sequence). For the CDR3, the DNA is TGTGCCAGCAGTTTCGCTGGACAGGGTAAGGGCTATGGCTACACCTTC. Its translation is CASSFAGQGKGYGYTF.

This sequence joins TRBV6-4 and TRBJ2-7, with 10 bases identical to TRBD1. CDR1 is MRHNA, CDR2 SNTAGT, per germline. This CDR3 is built from 13 residues. After removal of 6 bases from V and 5 bases from J, the junction contained 4 bases not matched to a gene. As DNA, the CDR3 is TGTGCCAGCAGCCGGGACAGGGGTCACGAGCAGTACTTC. Encoded protein: CASSRDRGHEQYF.

The rearrangement joins TRBV7-9 to TRBJ2-7; TRBD2 matches 13 bases. V lost 5 bases, J lost 5 bases, and 6 bases stayed unmatched. The CDR3 has 15 residues. Looked up from germline, CDR1 is SEHNR and CDR2 is FQNEAQ (reference sequence). The CDR3 here is CASSPYGLAGDEQYF. In nucleotides, the CDR3 is TGTGCCAGCAGCCCATACGGACTAGCGGGAGACGAGCAGTACTTC. Full variable domain (missing parts from reference TRBV7-9 and TRBJ2-7): DTGVSQNPRHKITKRGQNVTFRCDPISEHNRLYWYRQTLGQGPEFLTYFQNEAQLEKSRLLSDRFSAERPKGSFSTLEIQRTEQGDSAMYLCASSPYGLAGDEQYFGPGTRLTVT.

Here the CDR3 DNA reads TGTGCCAGCAGTCCGCCCCTGGGGGGGACCTACGAGCAGTACTTC. It encodes CASSPPLGGTYEQYF. The rearrangement uses TRBV28 and TRBJ2-7, with 7 bases aligning to TRBD2. The CDR3 has 15 amino acids. J gave up 2 bases and V 5 bases, and 9 bases lay outside the gene matches. In germline, CDR1 is MDHEN, CDR2 SYDVKM.

The CDR3, as DNA: TGTGCCAGCGGGGGGGGGTCCTACAATGAGCAGTTCTTC. Protein product: CASGGGSYNEQFF. J is TRBJ2-1 and V is TRBV25-1, with TRBD2 identical over 7 bases. V was pared by 8 bases and J by 1 base, with 2 bases of the junction left unmatched. The CDR3 totals 13 residues. In germline, CDR1 is MGHDK, CDR2 SYGVNS. The variable domain in full, completed from reference TRBV25-1 and TRBJ2-1, reads EADIYQTPRYLVIGTGKKITLECSQTMGHDKMYWYQQDPGMELHLIHYSYGVNSTEKGDLSSESTVSRIRTEHFPLTLESARPSHTSQYLCASGGGSYNEQFFGPGTRLTVL.

The chain recombines TRBV18 with TRBJ2-7; 9 bases map to TRBD1. This CDR3 spans 15 amino acids. After removal of 5 bases from V and 5 bases from J, the junction contained 10 bases not matched to a gene. Looked up from germline, CDR1 is KGHSH and CDR2 is LQKENI. CDR3 coding DNA: TGTGCCAGCTCATCGGGGGACAGGGTCGTCCACGAGCAGTACTTC. Amino acids: CASSSGDRVVHEQYF.

V usage is TRBV7-9 and J usage is TRBJ2-7, with 10 bases identical to TRBD2. CDR1 SEHNR and CDR2 FQNEAQ come from the germline V gene (reference sequence). The CDR3 length is 14 residues. The V segment lost 7 bases and the J segment 5 bases; nucleotides outside the gene matches: 8. CDR3: CASMSGRGSNEQYF. The CDR3 coding sequence is TGTGCCAGCATGAGCGGGAGGGGGTCGAACGAGCAGTACTTC.